This record covers a single T cell receptor (beta chain). The table came from immunoSEQ multiplex PCR; TCRdb's copy has only in-frame clones and leaves some out. Of some 110,000 clones listed, about 76% are singletons. This sample was included in a study of blood T cell repertoires in COVID-19. The CDR3 is made up of 13 amino acids. The germline V and J ends were trimmed by 3 bases and 7 bases, with 10 bases remaining between them. Germline V gene lookup returns CDR1 SGHTA and CDR2 FQGNSA. The clonotype comes from a man older than 75 with acute or convalescent COVID-19. Sequencing was carried out using peripheral blood. The chain joins TRBV7-2 to TRBJ1-5; D remains unclear. This chain's CDR3 is CASSFGVGQPQHF. The CDR3 coding sequence is TGTGCCAGCAGCTTCGGGGTTGGGCAGCCCCAGCATTTT.